Each of the 26 T cell receptor beta chains below was sequenced from the same sample in a study of blood T cell repertoires in COVID-19. Libraries were prepared by immunoSEQ multiplex PCR; TCRdb keeps only in-frame clonotypes and omits some of them. Of a few hundred thousand clones in the sample, 86% were seen once. Sequencing used peripheral blood. The source of these receptors is a man aged 50 to 60 with acute or convalescent COVID-19.

The J gene is TRBJ1-2, the V gene TRBV6-6; the match to TRBD1 covers 8 bases. In germline, CDR1 is MNHNY, CDR2 SVGAGI (reference sequence). The CDR3 sequence is 13 residues long. J gave up 6 bases and V 6 bases, and 6 bases lay outside the gene matches. The CDR3 here is CASSPGQGHGYTF. Written as DNA, the CDR3 is TGTGCCAGCAGCCCAGGACAGGGCCATGGCTACACCTTC.

The table lists this clone with a few counts. This chain links TRBV2 with TRBJ1-1; no clear D. There are 12 residues in the CDR3. In germline, CDR1 is SNHLY, CDR2 FYNNEI. Between the trimmed V and J ends, which lost 4 bases and 1 base, there was a span of 4 bases. CDR3 residues: CASSGQNTEAFF. The CDR3 nucleotides are TGTGCCAGCAGTGGACAGAACACTGAAGCTTTCTTT.

The chain has TRBV12-5 and TRBJ1-2; D unresolved. Between the trimmed V and J ends, which lost 5 bases and 8 bases, there was a span of 9 bases. Germline V gives CDR1 LGHNT, CDR2 FRNRAP. This CDR3 comprises 11 residues. The CDR3 bases are TGTGCTAGTGGTGCTATCTCGGGCTACACCTTC. This gives the protein CASGAISGYTF.

This sequence joins TRBV6-2 or TRBV6-3 and TRBJ2-2; D is uncertain. Germline lookup yields CDR1 MNHEY and CDR2 SVGEGT. CDR3 length: 16 amino acids. The V gene lost 0 bases and the J gene lost 3 bases, with 11 bases spanning the gap. CDR3 sequence: CASSYSKPIDTGELFF. CDR3 DNA: TGTGCCAGCAGTTACTCCAAGCCGATCGACACCGGGGAGCTGTTTTTT.

This sequence joins TRBV5-8 and TRBJ2-5; D might be TRBD1 (5 bases). The V gene's germline CDR1 is SGHTS and CDR2 YDEGEE. V was shortened by 1 base and J by 4 bases, with 14 bases between the two germline ends. This CDR3 is 15 amino acids long. CDR3 loop: CASSLHRISGETQYF. CDR3 bases: TGTGCCAGCAGCTTGCACAGGATCTCTGGAGAGACCCAGTACTTC.

This chain joins TRBV5-1 and TRBJ1-2; the match to TRBD1 covers 10 bases. With 0 bases clipped from V and 3 bases from J, the junction kept 8 bases outside the gene matches. The CDR3 consists of 17 residues. The germline V gene has CDR1 SGHRS and CDR2 YFSETQ. The CDR3 reads CASSLGHRDRGHYGYTF. CDR3 DNA sequence: TGCGCCAGCAGCTTGGGACATCGGGACAGGGGACACTATGGCTACACCTTC.

The gene calls are TRBV19 and TRBJ2-7; the D gene is possibly TRBD1 (7 bases). V was shortened by 5 bases and J by 2 bases, with 13 bases between the two germline ends. This CDR3 has 14 residues. Germline CDR1 is LNHDA and CDR2 is SQIVND (reference sequence). The CDR3 spells CASSGRDRPYEQYF. In DNA, the CDR3 is TGTGCCAGTAGTGGGCGGGACAGACCCTACGAGCAGTACTTC.

DNA for the CDR3: TGTGCCAGCTCGGGTGGGGCATATCAGCCCCAGCATTTT. As protein: CASSGGAYQPQHF. This chain links TRBV25-1 with TRBJ1-5, with a possible D match to TRBD1 (5 bases). With 8 bases removed from V and 5 bases from J, the gap between germline ends came to 13 bases. The CDR3 totals 13 residues. CDR1 MGHDK and CDR2 SYGVNS come from the germline V gene.

This chain uses TRBV19 with TRBJ1-1, with 8 bases fitting TRBD1. The CDR3 covers 17 residues. CDR1 and CDR2 (germline): LNHDA, SQIVND (reference sequence). With 3 bases clipped from V and 0 bases from J, the junction kept 9 bases outside the gene matches. The CDR3 region is CASSIIDRGILNTEAFF. The CDR3 bases are TGTGCCAGTAGTATCATTGACAGGGGCATCCTGAACACTGAAGCTTTCTTT.

This chain connects TRBV4-1 to TRBJ2-1, with a tentative D call TRBD2 (7 bases). CDR1 MGHRA and CDR2 YSYEKL come from the germline V gene. This CDR3 is built from 14 residues. Trimming left V 1 base short and J 10 bases short, with 14 bases between. CDR3 region: CASSQVRGGHEQFF. CDR3 nucleotide sequence: TGCGCCAGCAGCCAAGTTAGGGGGGGCCACGAGCAGTTCTTC.

This clone was detected once. This CDR3 reads CAWSGLISNQPQHF. Here the CDR3 DNA reads TGTGCCTGGAGTGGACTGATTAGCAATCAGCCCCAGCATTTT. The V call is TRBV30, the J call TRBJ1-5; D is ambiguous. The CDR3 consists of 14 residues. Between the trimmed V and J ends, which lost 1 base and 0 bases, there was a span of 7 bases. The germline V gene has CDR1 GTSNPN and CDR2 SVGIG (reference sequence).

The chain combines TRBV15 with TRBJ2-7; TRBD2 aligns across 10 bases. V lost 1 base to trimming and J lost 6 bases; unmatched junction nucleotides: 9. Germline assignment: CDR1 LNHNV and CDR2 YYDKDF (reference sequence). This CDR3 has 16 residues. CDR3 coding DNA: TGTGCCACCAGCAGAGTTGGGGGAGCGGGGGGGCGCGAGCAGTACTTC. It translates to CATSRVGGAGGREQYF.

The chain employs TRBV18 and TRBJ1-4; TRBD1 matches 7 bases. The junction had 8 bases not matched to a gene; V was cut back by 5 bases and J by 2 bases. Germline CDR1 is KGHSH and CDR2 is LQKENI. The CDR3 consists of 16 residues. The CDR3 DNA reads TGTGCCAGCTCATCCATCAGGGGGACCACTAATGAAAAACTGTTTTTT. This sequence encodes CASSSIRGTTNEKLFF.

The V call is TRBV7-9, the J call TRBJ1-2; tentative D call: TRBD1 (6 bases). Germline V lookup: CDR1 SEHNR, CDR2 FQNEAQ (reference sequence). This CDR3 comprises 15 residues. V lost 2 bases, J lost 5 bases, and 15 bases lay in between. The CDR3 DNA follows: TGTGCCAGCAGCTTATTCCGTTGGGGGACATATGGCTACACCTTC. It codes for CASSLFRWGTYGYTF.

A note on this clone: No DNA is shown, since the ends of the CDR3 on it are uncertain; the CDR3 is the one TCRdb lists. CDR3 region: CASSRMGYTFGSVIFF. The chain employs TRBV14 and TRBJ1-2; no check of the table's D call, TRBD1, against the DNA was made. With termini counted, the CDR3 has 16 amino acids. Germline V gene data show CDR1 as SGHDN and CDR2 as FVKESK.

Regarding this clone: One junction end does not reproduce the germline sequence, and a read error may be involved. The chain couples TRBV3-1 (or the pseudogene TRBV3-2) to TRBJ2-7, with 7 bases fitting TRBD1. CDR3 length: 13 residues. Germline values: CDR1 LGHDT, CDR2 YNNKEL (reference sequence). DNA of the CDR3: TGTGCTAGCACCTTGACAGGGAATGGCGAGCAGTACTTC. Amino acids: CASTLTGNGEQYF.

The rearrangement links TRBV19 to TRBJ2-1; D is unclear. Trimming left V 5 bases short and J 0 bases short, with 11 bases between. The length of the CDR3 is 15 residues. CDR1 is LNHDA and CDR2 is SQIVND in the germline V gene (reference sequence). Written as DNA, the CDR3 is TGTGCCAGTAGTGAGGTCAGTAGCTCCTACAATGAGCAGTTCTTC. This gives the protein CASSEVSSSYNEQFF.

The rearrangement uses TRBV7-9 and TRBJ2-2, with D maybe TRBD2 (5 bases). CDR3 size: 14 residues. The germline V and J ends were trimmed by 3 bases and 4 bases, with 9 bases remaining between them. CDR1 is SEHNR, CDR2 FQNEAQ, per germline (reference sequence). Here the CDR3 reads CASSFTAGTGELFF. The CDR3 DNA sequence: TGTGCCAGCAGCTTCACCGCGGGCACCGGGGAGCTGTTTTTT.

CDR3 amino acids: CASSPAAGGGFAGELFF. DNA for the CDR3: TGTGCCAGCTCACCAGCGGCGGGGGGAGGATTCGCCGGGGAGCTGTTTTTT. The genes are TRBV18 and TRBJ2-2; 8 bases are shared with TRBD2. Germline trimming cut 2 bases from V and 6 bases from J; bases unmatched to any gene: 11. Germline V gene data show CDR1 as KGHSH and CDR2 as LQKENI. CDR3 length: 17 amino acids.

This clone was detected only a few times. The chain combines TRBV12-3 or TRBV12-4 with TRBJ1-2; 7 nucleotides line up with TRBD1. The trim removed 6 bases at V and 4 bases at J, leaving 5 bases unmatched. The CDR3 runs to 13 residues. This chain's CDR3 is CASRSTGFYGYTF. In DNA form, the CDR3 reads TGTGCCAGCAGATCGACAGGGTTCTATGGCTACACCTTC.

This clone turned up a few times. This chain uses TRBV5-1 with TRBJ2-5; 7 bases match TRBD1. V was clipped by 4 bases and J by 0 bases; unmatched bases: 9. The CDR3 consists of 16 residues. Germline V gene data show CDR1 as SGHRS and CDR2 as YFSETQ. The CDR3, as DNA: TGCGCCAGCAGCACGGCGATTGGGACAGACCAAGAGACCCAGTACTTC. Protein sequence: CASSTAIGTDQETQYF.

The rearrangement links TRBV18 to TRBJ1-1; 9 positions match TRBD1. This CDR3 has 14 amino acids. Losses at the gene ends were 4 bases for V and 4 bases for J; bases not matched to a gene: 4. Germline V lookup: CDR1 KGHSH, CDR2 LQKENI. CDR3 DNA: TGTGCCAGCTCACGGGACAGGGTGGGCACTGAAGCTTTCTTT. Protein product: CASSRDRVGTEAFF.

The V gene is TRBV20-1, the J gene TRBJ2-2; D perhaps matches TRBD2 (6 bases). Germline CDR1 and CDR2: DFQATT and SNEGSKA (reference sequence). The CDR3 totals 13 residues. V was clipped by 3 bases and J by 5 bases, with 10 bases between them. As DNA, the CDR3 is TGCAGTGCTAGTTGGAGGGAAACCGGGGAGCTGTTTTTT. Residues: CSASWRETGELFF.

V gene TRBV14 combines with J gene TRBJ2-1, with D tentatively TRBD1 (6 bases). Germline V gene sequence: CDR1 SGHDN, CDR2 FVKESK. The CDR3 has 13 residues. The ends were cut back, 5 bases at V and 3 bases at J, with 8 bases in the middle. This CDR3 is CASSGQFYNEQFF. DNA of the CDR3: TGTGCCAGCAGCGGACAGTTCTACAATGAGCAGTTCTTC.

This clone was found a few times. CDR3 region: CASSRTAGTADEQYF. The CDR3 DNA reads as TGTGCCAGCTCCCGGACCGCCGGGACAGCTGACGAGCAGTACTTC. The chain carries TRBV18 and TRBJ2-7; TRBD1 matches at 7 bases. The V gene's germline CDR1 is KGHSH and CDR2 LQKENI. Losses at the gene ends were 6 bases for V and 5 bases for J; bases not matched to a gene: 13. The length of the CDR3 is 15 residues. Full variable domain (outside the CDR3, taken from reference TRBV18 and TRBJ2-7): NAGVMQNPRHLVRRRGQEARLRCSPMKGHSHVYWYRQLPEEGLKFMVYLQKENIIDESGMPKERFSAEFPKEGPSILRIQQVVRGDSAAYFCASSRTAGTADEQYFGPGTRLTVT.

This chain joins TRBV27 and TRBJ2-7, with D possibly TRBD2 on 6 matching bases. The germline V and J ends were trimmed by 7 bases and 5 bases, with 21 bases remaining between them. The CDR3 length is 15 residues. Germline V CDR1 and CDR2: MNHEY, SMNVEV (reference sequence). The DNA for the CDR3 is TGTGCCAGCACCGTGGGCCCGGGACTTACTAACGAGCAGTACTTC. Amino acid sequence: CASTVGPGLTNEQYF.